This T cell receptor (beta chain) was found in a study of CD4 T cells in relation to SARS-CoV-2 and coronaviruses. Study summary: The negative reference was HIV-1 Nef peptide pool or peptide-free culture.

The CDR3 contains 14 residues. Trimming took 0 bases from V and 3 from J, leaving 8 bases between them. From germline, CDR1 is MNHNY and CDR2 SVGAGI (reference sequence). In regard to this clone: No antigen is known for it.

The unexposed donors gave CD4+ T cells in about 2011-2019, prior to COVID-19. CD4+ T cells were isolated from the cells after less than 13 days of culture. Each well had a few million PBMCs in around 4.5% human AB serum with IL-2. Method: immunoSEQ multiplex PCR; TCRdb's copy keeps in-frame clones and lacks some. The sample lists about 19,000 clones, 77% occurring once. Sequenced: CD4+ T cells from PBMCs, cultured in vitro. This clonotype originated in a human donor in good health. The rearrangement uses TRBV6-6 and TRBJ1-2; D uncertain. The CDR3 is CASSYSGIDYGYTF. CDR3 nucleotide sequence: TGTGCCAGCAGTTACTCGGGAATTGACTATGGCTACACCTTC.